These T cell receptor beta chains were read from a single sample in a study of response to subunit inactivated influenza vaccine. TCRdb re-analysed the RT-PCR reads in MiXCR, keeping a single row per CDR3 protein. The repertoire holds 500,000 or so distinct CDR3 sequences, with approximately 16% as singletons. The starting material was CD4+ T cells sorted from PBMCs, obtained 23 months after vaccination. The receptors were sampled from a man aged 50 to 69 who received an inactivated influenza vaccine. Each CDR3 is given with its conserved first and last residue. Fields, in order: V gene, CDR3 length, D gene, J gene, clone size, CDR3 protein, CDR3 DNA. A D gene is named only where the DNA matches it firmly. Clone sizes are given selectively: once, few, many, or a class where the clone is expanded.

v_call: TRBV7-9; cdr3_length: 13; d_call: .; j_call: TRBJ2-7; clone_size: few; cdr3_aa: CASSLGAFHEQYF; cdr3_nt: TGTGCCAGCAGCTTAGGGGCTTTCCACGAGCAGTACTTC
v_call: TRBV20-1; cdr3_length: 16; d_call: .; j_call: TRBJ2-1; clone_size: few; cdr3_aa: CSARDASAGSYNEQFF; cdr3_nt: TGCAGTGCTAGAGATGCCTCGGCGGGCTCCTACAATGAGCAGTTCTTC
v_call: TRBV11-2; cdr3_length: 14; d_call: TRBD2; j_call: TRBJ2-1; clone_size: .; cdr3_aa: CASRSYRGGAEQFF; cdr3_nt: TGTGCCAGCAGATCCTACCGGGGGGGCGCTGAGCAGTTCTTC
v_call: TRBV20-1; cdr3_length: 11; d_call: .; j_call: TRBJ1-1; clone_size: few; cdr3_aa: CSARGHTEAFF; cdr3_nt: TGCAGTGCTCGGGGGCACACTGAAGCTTTCTTT
v_call: TRBV10-3; cdr3_length: 15; d_call: .; j_call: TRBJ1-1; clone_size: .; cdr3_aa: CAIKPDPQVVTEAFF; cdr3_nt: TGTGCCATCAAACCGGACCCGCAGGTGGTCACTGAAGCTTTCTTT
v_call: TRBV7-2; cdr3_length: 13; d_call: .; j_call: TRBJ2-3; clone_size: .; cdr3_aa: CASSLLGSPTQYF; cdr3_nt: TGTGCCAGCAGCTTATTGGGATCTCCTACGCAGTATTTT
v_call: TRBV5-1; cdr3_length: 14; d_call: .; j_call: TRBJ1-2; clone_size: many; cdr3_aa: CASSLDTRNYGYTF; cdr3_nt: TGCGCCAGCAGCTTGGACACCCGGAACTATGGCTACACCTTC
v_call: TRBV7-9; cdr3_length: 14; d_call: .; j_call: TRBJ1-1; clone_size: many; cdr3_aa: CASSYGGHGTEAFF; cdr3_nt: TGTGCCAGCAGCTACGGGGGGCACGGCACTGAAGCTTTCTTT
v_call: TRBV2; cdr3_length: 14; d_call: .; j_call: TRBJ2-5; clone_size: few; cdr3_aa: CATRGSGLGETQYF; cdr3_nt: TGTGCCACCCGGGGTTCAGGGTTAGGAGAGACCCAGTACTTC
v_call: TRBV24-1; cdr3_length: 15; d_call: .; j_call: TRBJ2-2; clone_size: few; cdr3_aa: CAVQGRGIGSGELFF; cdr3_nt: TGTGCCGTACAGGGTCGAGGAATCGGCTCCGGGGAGCTGTTTTTT
v_call: TRBV20-1; cdr3_length: 13; d_call: TRBD1; j_call: TRBJ2-7; clone_size: many; cdr3_aa: CSADRDRSYEQYF; cdr3_nt: TGCAGTGCTGATCGGGACAGGTCCTACGAGCAGTACTTC
v_call: TRBV10-3; cdr3_length: 13; d_call: TRBD2; j_call: TRBJ2-3; clone_size: .; cdr3_aa: CATGLERADTQYF; cdr3_nt: TGTGCCACGGGACTAGAGAGGGCAGATACGCAGTATTTT
v_call: TRBV12-3/TRBV12-4; cdr3_length: 16; d_call: TRBD1; j_call: TRBJ2-3; clone_size: few; cdr3_aa: CASRAPTGSSTDTQYF; cdr3_nt: TGTGCCAGCAGAGCCCCGACAGGGTCCAGCACAGATACGCAGTATTTT
v_call: TRBV7-9; cdr3_length: 15; d_call: TRBD1; j_call: TRBJ2-3; clone_size: few; cdr3_aa: CASSRGQGDTDTQYF; cdr3_nt: TGTGCCAGCAGCCGGGGACAGGGGGACACAGATACGCAGTATTTT
v_call: TRBV12-3/TRBV12-4; cdr3_length: 14; d_call: .; j_call: TRBJ2-3; clone_size: many; cdr3_aa: CASSRQDSTDTQYF; cdr3_nt: TGTGCCAGCAGTCGCCAGGACAGCACAGATACGCAGTATTTT
v_call: TRBV20-1; cdr3_length: 19; d_call: .; j_call: TRBJ2-3; clone_size: .; cdr3_aa: CSARANLLASGASTDTQYF; cdr3_nt: TGCAGTGCTAGAGCTAATCTGCTAGCTTCGGGGGCTAGCACAGATACGCAGTATTTT
v_call: TRBV4-2; cdr3_length: 15; d_call: .; j_call: TRBJ2-7; clone_size: many; cdr3_aa: CASSQVYRVVNEQYF; cdr3_nt: TGTGCCAGCAGCCAAGTGTACAGGGTTGTCAACGAGCAGTACTTC
v_call: TRBV20-1; cdr3_length: 14; d_call: .; j_call: TRBJ2-2; clone_size: few; cdr3_aa: CSASGRSSSGELFF; cdr3_nt: TGCAGTGCTAGCGGTAGGAGTAGCTCCGGGGAGCTGTTTTTT
v_call: TRBV11-2; cdr3_length: 16; d_call: .; j_call: TRBJ1-3; clone_size: few; cdr3_aa: CASSLGQIRSGNTIYF; cdr3_nt: TGTGCCAGCAGCTTAGGACAAATCCGGAGTGGAAACACCATATATTTT
v_call: TRBV9; cdr3_length: 17; d_call: .; j_call: TRBJ2-3; clone_size: .; cdr3_aa: CASSVATYPGAPDTQYF; cdr3_nt: TGTGCCAGCAGCGTAGCTACTTACCCGGGAGCTCCAGATACGCAGTATTTT
v_call: TRBV10-3; cdr3_length: 15; d_call: .; j_call: TRBJ2-2; clone_size: .; cdr3_aa: CAISERDQNTGELFF; cdr3_nt: TGTGCCATCAGTGAGAGGGACCAGAACACCGGGGAGCTGTTTTTT
v_call: TRBV11-3; cdr3_length: 17; d_call: .; j_call: TRBJ1-5; clone_size: .; cdr3_aa: CASSLDLAPGGNQPQHF; cdr3_nt: TGTGCCAGCAGCTTAGATCTGGCCCCGGGTGGCAATCAGCCCCAGCATTTT
v_call: TRBV5-1; cdr3_length: 15; d_call: .; j_call: TRBJ2-7; clone_size: few; cdr3_aa: CASSNTGKEAYEQYF; cdr3_nt: TGCGCCAGCAGCAATACAGGGAAGGAGGCCTACGAGCAGTACTTC
v_call: TRBV9; cdr3_length: 15; d_call: .; j_call: TRBJ1-1; clone_size: .; cdr3_aa: CASSVAARTDTEAFF; cdr3_nt: TGTGCCAGCAGCGTAGCTGCCCGTACGGACACTGAAGCTTTCTTT
v_call: TRBV28; cdr3_length: 15; d_call: TRBD2; j_call: TRBJ2-3; clone_size: .; cdr3_aa: CAGSGTSRSTDTQYF; cdr3_nt: TGTGCCGGCAGCGGGACTAGCAGAAGCACAGATACGCAGTATTTT
v_call: TRBV12-3/TRBV12-4; cdr3_length: 13; d_call: .; j_call: TRBJ1-2; clone_size: few; cdr3_aa: CASSLANVVGYTF; cdr3_nt: TGTGCCAGCAGTTTAGCGAATGTGGTTGGCTACACCTTC
v_call: TRBV11-2; cdr3_length: 12; d_call: .; j_call: TRBJ1-2; clone_size: .; cdr3_aa: CASSLGTAPSAF; cdr3_nt: TGTGCCAGCAGCCTAGGGACGGCCCCGAGCGCCTTC
v_call: TRBV5-1; cdr3_length: 17; d_call: TRBD2; j_call: TRBJ2-1; clone_size: .; cdr3_aa: CASSLGLWTSEYNEQFF; cdr3_nt: TGCGCCAGCAGCTTGGGCCTCTGGACTAGCGAGTACAATGAGCAGTTCTTC
v_call: TRBV5-1; cdr3_length: 14; d_call: .; j_call: TRBJ2-2; clone_size: few; cdr3_aa: CASSPDTITGELFF; cdr3_nt: TGCGCCAGCAGCCCGGACACGATCACCGGGGAGCTGTTTTTT
v_call: TRBV20-1; cdr3_length: 14; d_call: .; j_call: TRBJ2-3; clone_size: few; cdr3_aa: CSARRRASTDTQYF; cdr3_nt: TGCAGTGCTAGACGGCGAGCTAGCACAGATACGCAGTATTTT
v_call: TRBV7-2; cdr3_length: 16; d_call: .; j_call: TRBJ1-5; clone_size: .; cdr3_aa: CASSLVGSEGNQPQHF; cdr3_nt: TGTGCCAGCAGCTTAGTTGGTTCCGAGGGGAATCAGCCCCAGCATTTT
v_call: TRBV4-1; cdr3_length: 18; d_call: .; j_call: TRBJ2-3; clone_size: many; cdr3_aa: CASSQHYTGLDGTDTQYF; cdr3_nt: TGCGCCAGCAGCCAACACTATACAGGACTCGACGGCACAGATACGCAGTATTTT
v_call: TRBV11-2; cdr3_length: 16; d_call: TRBD2; j_call: TRBJ2-3; clone_size: few; cdr3_aa: CASSPGTSGGQDTQYF; cdr3_nt: TGTGCCAGCAGCCCTGGGACTAGCGGGGGGCAAGATACGCAGTATTTT
v_call: TRBV7-9; cdr3_length: 17; d_call: .; j_call: TRBJ2-3; clone_size: once; cdr3_aa: CASSQALRARSTDTQYF; cdr3_nt: TGTGCCAGCAGCCAAGCATTAAGGGCAAGGAGCACAGATACGCAGTATTTT
v_call: TRBV12-3/TRBV12-4; cdr3_length: 14; d_call: .; j_call: TRBJ2-1; clone_size: many; cdr3_aa: CASSRQAGGNEQFF; cdr3_nt: TGTGCCAGCAGTCGCCAGGCCGGAGGCAATGAGCAGTTCTTC
v_call: TRBV11-2; cdr3_length: 18; d_call: TRBD1; j_call: TRBJ2-7; clone_size: many; cdr3_aa: CASSFQRGQGSFTYEQYF; cdr3_nt: TGTGCCAGCAGCTTCCAAAGGGGACAGGGGTCGTTTACCTACGAGCAGTACTTC
v_call: TRBV5-6; cdr3_length: 15; d_call: TRBD1; j_call: TRBJ2-1; clone_size: .; cdr3_aa: CASSSRDRAYNEQFF; cdr3_nt: TGTGCCAGCAGCTCCCGGGACAGGGCCTACAATGAGCAGTTCTTC
v_call: TRBV18; cdr3_length: 12; d_call: .; j_call: TRBJ1-1; clone_size: .; cdr3_aa: CASSRGVTEAFF; cdr3_nt: TGTGCCAGCTCTCGAGGGGTGACTGAAGCTTTCTTT
v_call: TRBV20-1; cdr3_length: 13; d_call: .; j_call: TRBJ1-6; clone_size: few; cdr3_aa: CSARDRNNSPLHF; cdr3_nt: TGCAGTGCTAGGGACAGAAATAATTCACCCCTCCACTTT